This T cell receptor beta chain was documented in a study of blood T cell repertoires in COVID-19. Using immunoSEQ multiplex PCR, the repertoire was profiled, and TCRdb retains in-frame clones only, with some absent. The sample includes under 150,000 clones, approximately 87% seen only once; the top ten take more than 2%. This clone showed up just once. The sequenced material came from peripheral blood. This TCR was recovered from a man in his 70s with active COVID-19.

In nucleotides, the CDR3 is TGCGCCAGCAGTGAGTCGTTTATCGGACAGGGGAACACCGGGGAGCTGTTTTTT. It yields the protein CASSESFIGQGNTGELFF. The gene calls are TRBV10-1 and TRBJ2-2, with 8 bases aligning to TRBD1. CDR1 is WNHNN and CDR2 is SYGVQD in the germline V gene (reference sequence). Trimming removed 0 bases from V and 1 base from J; junction bases left unmatched: 7. CDR3 length: 18 residues.